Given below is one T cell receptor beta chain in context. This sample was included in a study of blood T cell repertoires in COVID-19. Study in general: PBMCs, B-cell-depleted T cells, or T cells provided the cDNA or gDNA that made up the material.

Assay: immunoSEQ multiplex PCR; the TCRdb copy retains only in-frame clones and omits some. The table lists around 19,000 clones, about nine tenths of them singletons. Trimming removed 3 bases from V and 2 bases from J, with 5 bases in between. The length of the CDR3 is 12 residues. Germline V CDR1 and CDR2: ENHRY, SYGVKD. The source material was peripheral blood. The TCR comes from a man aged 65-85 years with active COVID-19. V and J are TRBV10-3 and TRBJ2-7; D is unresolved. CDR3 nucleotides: TGTGCCATCAGTGACCAGGCCTACGAGCAGTACTTC. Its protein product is CAISDQAYEQYF.